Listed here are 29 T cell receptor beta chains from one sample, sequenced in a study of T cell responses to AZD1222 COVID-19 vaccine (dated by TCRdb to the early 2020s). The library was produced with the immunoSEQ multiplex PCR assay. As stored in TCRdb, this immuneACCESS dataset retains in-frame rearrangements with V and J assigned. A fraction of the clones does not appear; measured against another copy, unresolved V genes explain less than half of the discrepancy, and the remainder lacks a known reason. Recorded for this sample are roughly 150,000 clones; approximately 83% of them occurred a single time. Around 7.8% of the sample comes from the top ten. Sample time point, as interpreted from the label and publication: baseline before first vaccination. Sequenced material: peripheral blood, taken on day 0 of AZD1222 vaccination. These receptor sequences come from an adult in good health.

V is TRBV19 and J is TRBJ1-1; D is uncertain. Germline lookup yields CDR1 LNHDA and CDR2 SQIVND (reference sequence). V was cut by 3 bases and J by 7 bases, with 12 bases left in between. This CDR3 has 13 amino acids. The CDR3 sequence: CASSISPVGEAFF. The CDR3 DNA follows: TGTGCCAGTAGTATTTCCCCAGTTGGTGAAGCTTTCTTT.

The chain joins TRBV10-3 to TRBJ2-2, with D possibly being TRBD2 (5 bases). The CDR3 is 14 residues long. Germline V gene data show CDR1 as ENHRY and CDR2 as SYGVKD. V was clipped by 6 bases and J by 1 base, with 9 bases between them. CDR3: CAIRDSGNTGELFF. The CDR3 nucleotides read TGTGCCATCAGGGACTCCGGGAACACCGGGGAGCTGTTTTTT.

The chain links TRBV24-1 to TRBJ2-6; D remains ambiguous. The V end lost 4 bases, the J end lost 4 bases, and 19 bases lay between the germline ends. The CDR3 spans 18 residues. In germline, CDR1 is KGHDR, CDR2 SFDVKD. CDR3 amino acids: CATSDNRFDPWGANVLTF. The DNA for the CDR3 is TGTGCCACCAGTGACAACCGCTTCGACCCCTGGGGGGCCAACGTCCTGACTTTC.

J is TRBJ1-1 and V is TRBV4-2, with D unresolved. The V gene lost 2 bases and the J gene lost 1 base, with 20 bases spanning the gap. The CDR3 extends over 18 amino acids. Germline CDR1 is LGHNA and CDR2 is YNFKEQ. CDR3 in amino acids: CASSQMIEAGRTNTEAFF. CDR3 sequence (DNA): TGTGCCAGCAGCCAAATGATTGAAGCTGGACGAACGAACACTGAAGCTTTCTTT.

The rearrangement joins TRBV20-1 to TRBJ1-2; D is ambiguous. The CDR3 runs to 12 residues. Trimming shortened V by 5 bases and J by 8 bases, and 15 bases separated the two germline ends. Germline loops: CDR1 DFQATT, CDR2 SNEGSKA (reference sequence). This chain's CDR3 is CSAGGFARGYTF. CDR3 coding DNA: TGCAGTGCTGGTGGGTTTGCGAGGGGCTACACCTTC.

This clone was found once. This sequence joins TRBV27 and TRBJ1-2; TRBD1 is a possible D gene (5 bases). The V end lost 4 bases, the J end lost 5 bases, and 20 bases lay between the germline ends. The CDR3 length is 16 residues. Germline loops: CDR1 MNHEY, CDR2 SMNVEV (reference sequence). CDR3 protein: CASSYASGGEFYGYTF. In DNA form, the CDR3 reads TGTGCCAGCAGTTACGCTTCAGGAGGGGAATTTTATGGCTACACCTTC.

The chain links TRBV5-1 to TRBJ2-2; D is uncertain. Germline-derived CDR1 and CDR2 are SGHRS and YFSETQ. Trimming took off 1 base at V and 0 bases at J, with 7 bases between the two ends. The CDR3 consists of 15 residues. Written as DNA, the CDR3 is TGCGCCAGCAGCTTGAGGCAGGCGAACACCGGGGAGCTGTTTTTT. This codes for CASSLRQANTGELFF.

The CDR3 DNA sequence: TGTGCCAGCAGTTTATCAATCGGGGGGGGACAGGGAGCTTTCTTT. Translating it yields CASSLSIGGGQGAFF. The V gene is TRBV27, the J gene TRBJ1-1; 9 nucleotides match TRBD1. Germline loops: CDR1 MNHEY, CDR2 SMNVEV (reference sequence). Trimming took 0 bases from V and 10 from J; bases not matched to a gene: 9. This CDR3 contains 15 residues.

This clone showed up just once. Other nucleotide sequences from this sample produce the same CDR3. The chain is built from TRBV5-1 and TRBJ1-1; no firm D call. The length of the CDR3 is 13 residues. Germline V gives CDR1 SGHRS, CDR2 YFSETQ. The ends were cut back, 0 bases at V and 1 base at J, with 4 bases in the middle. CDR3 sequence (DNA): TGCGCCAGCAGCTTGGTATCGAACACTGAAGCTTTCTTT. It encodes CASSLVSNTEAFF.

In nucleotides, the CDR3 is TGCAGTGCTAGTGGTCAGGCTGGGGCCAACGTCCTGACTTTC. Its protein is CSASGQAGANVLTF. The chain recombines TRBV20-1 with TRBJ2-6; D gene unclear. This CDR3 has 14 amino acids. The V end was cut by 3 bases, the J end by 2 bases, with 8 bases between. Germline-derived CDR1 and CDR2 are DFQATT and SNEGSKA (reference sequence).

This CDR3 reads CASRSTNEQFF. DNA of the CDR3: TGTGCCAGCAGGTCAACCAATGAGCAGTTCTTC. This chain links TRBV12-3 or TRBV12-4 with TRBJ2-1; D remains unclear. Trimming took off 6 bases at V and 6 bases at J, with 6 bases between the two ends. The CDR3 is made up of 11 amino acids.

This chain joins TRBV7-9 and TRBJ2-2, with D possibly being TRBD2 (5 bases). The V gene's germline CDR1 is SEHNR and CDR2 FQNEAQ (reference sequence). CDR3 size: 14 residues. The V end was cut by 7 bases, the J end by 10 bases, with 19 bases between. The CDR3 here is CASILTGRYTELFF. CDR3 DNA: TGTGCCAGCATCCTCACGGGAAGATACACGGAGCTGTTTTTT.

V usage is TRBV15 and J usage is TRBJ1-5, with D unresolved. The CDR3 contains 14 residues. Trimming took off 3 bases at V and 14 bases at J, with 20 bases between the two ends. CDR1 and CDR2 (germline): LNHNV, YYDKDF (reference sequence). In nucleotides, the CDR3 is TGTGCCACCAGCAGGAAAGGTGCAGTAGGACTGAAGCATTTT. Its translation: CATSRKGAVGLKHF.

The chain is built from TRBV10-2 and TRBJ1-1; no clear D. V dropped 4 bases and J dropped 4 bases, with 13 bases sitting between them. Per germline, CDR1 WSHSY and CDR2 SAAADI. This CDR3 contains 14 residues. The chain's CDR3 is CASSARGEGTEAFF. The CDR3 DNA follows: TGCGCCAGCAGTGCCCGGGGTGAGGGCACTGAAGCTTTCTTT.

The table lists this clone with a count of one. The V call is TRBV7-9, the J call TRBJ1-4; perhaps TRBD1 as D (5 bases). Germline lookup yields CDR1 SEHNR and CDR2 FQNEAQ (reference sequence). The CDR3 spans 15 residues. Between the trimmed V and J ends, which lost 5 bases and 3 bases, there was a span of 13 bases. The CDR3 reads CASSRQGSPNEKLFF. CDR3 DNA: TGTGCCAGCAGCCGTCAGGGATCCCCTAATGAAAAACTGTTTTTT.

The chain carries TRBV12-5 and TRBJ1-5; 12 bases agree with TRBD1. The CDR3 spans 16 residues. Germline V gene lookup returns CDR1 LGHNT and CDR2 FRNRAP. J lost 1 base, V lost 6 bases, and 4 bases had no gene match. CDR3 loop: CASGGTGGASNQPQHF. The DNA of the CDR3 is TGTGCTAGTGGGGGGACAGGGGGCGCAAGCAATCAGCCCCAGCATTTT.

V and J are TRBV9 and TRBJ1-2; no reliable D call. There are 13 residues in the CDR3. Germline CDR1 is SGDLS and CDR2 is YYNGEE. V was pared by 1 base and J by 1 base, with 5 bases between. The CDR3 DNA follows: TGTGCCAGCAGCGTACGCTATAACTATGGCTACACCTTC. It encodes CASSVRYNYGYTF.

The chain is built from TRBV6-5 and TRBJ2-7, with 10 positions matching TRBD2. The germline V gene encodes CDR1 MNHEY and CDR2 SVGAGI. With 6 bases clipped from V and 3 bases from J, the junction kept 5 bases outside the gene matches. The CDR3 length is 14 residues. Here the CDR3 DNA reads TGTGCCAGCAGCTCGCCTAGCGGGGGCTACGAGCAGTACTTC. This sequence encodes CASSSPSGGYEQYF.

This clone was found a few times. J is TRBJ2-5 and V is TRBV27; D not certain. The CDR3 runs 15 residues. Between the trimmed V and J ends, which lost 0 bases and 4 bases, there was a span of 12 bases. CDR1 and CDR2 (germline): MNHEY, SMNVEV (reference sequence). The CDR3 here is CASSLSGDSTETQYF. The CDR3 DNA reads TGTGCCAGCAGTTTATCAGGCGATAGTACAGAGACCCAGTACTTC.

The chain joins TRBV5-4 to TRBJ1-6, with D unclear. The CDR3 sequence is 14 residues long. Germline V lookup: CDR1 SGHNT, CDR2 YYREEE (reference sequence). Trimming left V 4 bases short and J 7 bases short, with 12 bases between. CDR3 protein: CASSTVRRNSPLHF. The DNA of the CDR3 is TGTGCCAGCAGCACGGTAAGGCGGAATTCACCCCTCCACTTT.

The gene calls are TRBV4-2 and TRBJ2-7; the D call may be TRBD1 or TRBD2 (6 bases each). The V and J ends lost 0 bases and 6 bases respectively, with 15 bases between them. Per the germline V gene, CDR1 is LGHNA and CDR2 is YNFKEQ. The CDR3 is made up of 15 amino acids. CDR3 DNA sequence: TGTGCCAGCAGCCAAGAAGACAGGACTATCGGCGAGCAGTACTTC. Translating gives CASSQEDRTIGEQYF.

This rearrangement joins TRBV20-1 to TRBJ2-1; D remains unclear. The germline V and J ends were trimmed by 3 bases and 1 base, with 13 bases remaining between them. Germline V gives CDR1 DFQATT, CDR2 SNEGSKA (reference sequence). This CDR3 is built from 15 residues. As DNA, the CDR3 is TGCAGTGCTAGTGGGGTAGCTGATTCCTACAATGAGCAGTTCTTC. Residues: CSASGVADSYNEQFF.

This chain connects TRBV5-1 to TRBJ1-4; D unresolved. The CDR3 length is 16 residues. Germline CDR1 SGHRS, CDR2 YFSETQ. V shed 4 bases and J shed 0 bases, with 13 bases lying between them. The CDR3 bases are TGCGCCAGCAGCGACGACCCGGGAGCAACTAATGAAAAACTGTTTTTT. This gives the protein CASSDDPGATNEKLFF.

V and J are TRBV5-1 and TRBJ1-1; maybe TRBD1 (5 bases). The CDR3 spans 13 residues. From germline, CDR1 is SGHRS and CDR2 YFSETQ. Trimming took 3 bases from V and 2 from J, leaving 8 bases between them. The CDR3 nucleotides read TGCGCCAGCAGCTACGACAGAAACACTGAAGCTTTCTTT. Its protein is CASSYDRNTEAFF.

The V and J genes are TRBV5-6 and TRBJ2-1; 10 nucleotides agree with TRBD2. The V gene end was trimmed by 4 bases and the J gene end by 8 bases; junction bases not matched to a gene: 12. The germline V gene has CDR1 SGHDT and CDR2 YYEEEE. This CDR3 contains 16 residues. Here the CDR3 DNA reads TGTGCCAGCAGCAAAAAGACTAGCGGGTCGTTCGATGAGCAGTTCTTC. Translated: CASSKKTSGSFDEQFF.

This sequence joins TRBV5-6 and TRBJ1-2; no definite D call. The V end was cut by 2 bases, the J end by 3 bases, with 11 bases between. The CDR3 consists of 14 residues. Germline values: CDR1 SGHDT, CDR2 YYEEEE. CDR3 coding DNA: TGTGCCAGCAGCTTAGTGGGCGGGGACTATGGCTACACCTTC. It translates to CASSLVGGDYGYTF.

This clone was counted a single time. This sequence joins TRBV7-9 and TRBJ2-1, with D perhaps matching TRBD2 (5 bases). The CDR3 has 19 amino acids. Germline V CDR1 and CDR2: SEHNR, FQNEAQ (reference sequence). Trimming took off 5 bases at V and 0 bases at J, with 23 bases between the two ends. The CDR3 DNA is TGTGCCAGCAGCCCCGGGAACCCCCGGACTGCGAGCTCCTACAATGAGCAGTTCTTC. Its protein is CASSPGNPRTASSYNEQFF.

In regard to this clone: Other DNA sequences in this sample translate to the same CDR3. DNA for the CDR3: TGTGCCAGCAGGTCCACCGGGGAGCTGTTTTTT. Residues: CASRSTGELFF. V and J are TRBV6-5 and TRBJ2-2; D is unclear. The CDR3 has 11 residues. Germline-derived CDR1 and CDR2 are MNHEY and SVGAGI. V was shortened by 6 bases and J by 4 bases, with 3 bases between the two germline ends.

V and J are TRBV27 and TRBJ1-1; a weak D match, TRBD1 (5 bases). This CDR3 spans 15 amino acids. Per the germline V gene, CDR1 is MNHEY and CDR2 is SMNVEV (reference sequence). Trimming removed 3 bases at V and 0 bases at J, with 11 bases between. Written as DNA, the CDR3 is TGTGCCAGCAGTTTCGGGCTGGGGGTGAACACTGAAGCTTTCTTT. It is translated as CASSFGLGVNTEAFF.